The 5 T cell receptor beta chains listed next were all sequenced from one sample in a study of T cell changes during pregnancy in multiple sclerosis. TCRdb keeps only in-frame clones here, not all; method: immunoSEQ multiplex PCR. The sample has about 120,000 clones, approximately 93% seen once; the top ten hold 6.2%. The input for sequencing was peripheral blood, taken before pregnancy. The receptor source for this set is a female donor with multiple sclerosis, enrolled in a pregnancy study.

The J gene is TRBJ1-3, the V gene TRBV7-9, with 10 bases identical to TRBD1. This CDR3 comprises 16 residues. Trimming removed 5 bases from V and 0 bases from J; junction bases left unmatched: 4. The germline V gene has CDR1 SEHNR and CDR2 FQNEAQ (reference sequence). CDR3 residues: CASSLRDRGSGNTIYF. CDR3 nucleotides: TGTGCCAGCAGCCTCCGGGACAGGGGCTCTGGAAACACCATATATTTT.

There are a few counts of this clone. The V and J genes are TRBV16 and TRBJ1-5; no firm D call. CDR3 length equals 12 residues. Trimming took 4 bases from V and 6 from J, leaving 7 bases between them. Germline V gives CDR1 KGHSY, CDR2 FQNENV. The CDR3 DNA follows: TGTGCCAGCAGCCCACAGCCTCAGCCCCAGCATTTT. Encoded protein: CASSPQPQPQHF. The full variable domain, in which reference TRBV16 and TRBJ1-5 provide the parts outside the CDR3, is GEEVAQTPKHLVRGEGQKAKLYCAPIKGHSYVFWYQQVLKNEFKFLISFQNENVFDETGMPKERFSAKCLPNSPCSLEIQATKLEDSAVYFCASSPQPQPQHFGDGTRLSIL.

The chain is built from TRBV18 and TRBJ2-3; the match to TRBD1 covers 8 bases. This CDR3 region has 19 residues. CDR1 KGHSH and CDR2 LQKENI come from the germline V gene. V shed 0 bases, J shed 4 bases, and the junction held 15 bases outside the gene matches. The CDR3 nucleotides read TGTGCCAGCTCACCACCGCCCCCCGGAGACAGGGGAAGCGCAGATACGCAGTATTTT. This gives the protein CASSPPPPGDRGSADTQYF.

This sequence joins TRBV2 and TRBJ2-7, with D possibly matching TRBD2 (5 bases). V dropped 3 bases and J dropped 9 bases, with 9 bases sitting between them. This CDR3 comprises 11 residues. CDR1 SNHLY and CDR2 FYNNEI come from the germline V gene. The CDR3 DNA reads as TGTGCCAGCAGTGATTATGCGGGGCAGTACTTC. Amino acid sequence: CASSDYAGQYF. Full variable domain (remainder filled in from reference TRBV2 and TRBJ2-7): EPEVTQTPSHQVTQMGQEVILRCVPISNHLYFYWYRQILGQKVEFLVSFYNNEISEKSEIFDDQFSVERPDGSNFTLKIRSTKLEDSAMYFCASSDYAGQYFGPGTRLTVT.

V is TRBV9 and J is TRBJ2-1; 7 nucleotides match TRBD2. This CDR3 contains 16 residues. Unmatched junction bases numbered 12, after V lost 3 bases and J lost 6 bases. Germline CDR1 and CDR2: SGDLS and YYNGEE. CDR3 nucleotide sequence: TGTGCCAGCAGCGCCGGAGCGGGACGGTACTTCAATGAGCAGTTCTTC. It translates to CASSAGAGRYFNEQFF.